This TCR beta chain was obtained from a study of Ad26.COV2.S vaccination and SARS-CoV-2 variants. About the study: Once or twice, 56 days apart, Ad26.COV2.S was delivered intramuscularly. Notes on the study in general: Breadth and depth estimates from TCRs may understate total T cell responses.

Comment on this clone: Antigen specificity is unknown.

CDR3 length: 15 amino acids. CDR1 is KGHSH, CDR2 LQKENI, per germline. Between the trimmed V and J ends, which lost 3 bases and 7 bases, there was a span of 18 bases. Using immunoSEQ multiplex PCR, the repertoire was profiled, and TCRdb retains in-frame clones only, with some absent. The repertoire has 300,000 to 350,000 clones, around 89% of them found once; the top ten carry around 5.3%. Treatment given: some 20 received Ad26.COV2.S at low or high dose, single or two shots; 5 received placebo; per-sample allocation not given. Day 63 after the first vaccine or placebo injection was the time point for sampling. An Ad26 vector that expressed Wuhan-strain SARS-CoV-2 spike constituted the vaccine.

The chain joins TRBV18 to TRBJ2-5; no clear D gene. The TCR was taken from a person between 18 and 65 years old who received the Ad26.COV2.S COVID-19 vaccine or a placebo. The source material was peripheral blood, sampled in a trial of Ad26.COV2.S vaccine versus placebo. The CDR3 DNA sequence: TGTGCCAGCTCACCGTCCGCTGGTGGGCTGGGGACCCAGTACTTC. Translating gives CASSPSAGGLGTQYF.